This T cell receptor (beta chain) stems from a study of blood T cell repertoires in COVID-19. Study-level information: The United States, Italy and Spain were the sources of the acute and convalescent COVID-19 samples. Sample material is recorded as cDNA or gDNA derived from T cells, B-cell-depleted T cells, or PBMCs.

In germline, CDR1 is LNHDA, CDR2 SQIVND (reference sequence). The J segment lost 7 bases and the V segment lost 7 bases, leaving 17 bases of the junction unmatched. This CDR3 region has 16 residues. In the original workflow: The assay estimated nucleated cells by amplifying reference gene primers. Clones were read by immunoSEQ multiplex PCR, and TCRdb kept only the in-frame ones, dropping some. The V and J calls and the clone size are those of that table, but D and trimming were determined from the DNA. The repertoire holds some 200,000 clones, with 65% to 90% as singletons. The TCR was taken from a woman in her forties who had recovered from COVID-19. The sequenced material came from peripheral blood. This rearrangement joins TRBV19 to TRBJ1-2; 8 bases match TRBD1. DNA of the CDR3: TGTGCCAGTACCTGGAGTTACACGACAGGGGCTCGTGGCTACACCTTC. It translates to CASTWSYTTGARGYTF.